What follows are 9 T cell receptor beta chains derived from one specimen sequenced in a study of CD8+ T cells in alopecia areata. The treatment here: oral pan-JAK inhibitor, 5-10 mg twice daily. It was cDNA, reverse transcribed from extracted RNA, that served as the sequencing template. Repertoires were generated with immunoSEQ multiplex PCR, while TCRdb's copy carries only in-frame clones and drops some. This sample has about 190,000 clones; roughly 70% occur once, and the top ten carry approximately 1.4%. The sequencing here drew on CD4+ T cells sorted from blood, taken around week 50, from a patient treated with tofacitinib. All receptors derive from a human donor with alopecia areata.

Here the CDR3 reads CASSQELGDGYTF. CDR3 bases: TGCGCCAGCAGCCAAGAGTTAGGGGATGGCTACACCTTC. The chain has TRBV4-3 and TRBJ1-2; TRBD1 is a possible D gene (5 bases). The CDR3 loop spans 13 amino acids. Germline V CDR1 and CDR2: LGHNA, YSLEER. Trimming took 0 bases from V and 6 from J, leaving 8 bases between them.

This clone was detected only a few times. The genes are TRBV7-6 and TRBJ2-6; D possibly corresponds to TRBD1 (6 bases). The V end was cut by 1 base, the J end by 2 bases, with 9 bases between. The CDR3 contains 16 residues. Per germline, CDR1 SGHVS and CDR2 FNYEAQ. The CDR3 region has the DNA TGTGCCAGCAGCTTAGAAAACAGGGCTGGGGCCAACGTCCTGACTTTC. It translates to CASSLENRAGANVLTF.

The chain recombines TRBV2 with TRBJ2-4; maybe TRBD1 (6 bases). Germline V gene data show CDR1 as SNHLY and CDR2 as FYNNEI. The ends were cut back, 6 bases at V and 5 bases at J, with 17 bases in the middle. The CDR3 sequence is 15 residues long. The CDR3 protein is CASRTDYRDQNIQYF. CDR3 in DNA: TGTGCCAGCAGGACTGATTACAGGGACCAAAACATTCAGTACTTC.

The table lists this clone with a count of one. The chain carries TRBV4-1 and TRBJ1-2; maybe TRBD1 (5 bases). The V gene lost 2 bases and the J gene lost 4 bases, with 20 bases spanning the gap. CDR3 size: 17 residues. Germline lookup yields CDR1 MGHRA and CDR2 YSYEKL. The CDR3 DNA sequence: TGCGCCAGCAGCCAAAGAAGCTTAACAGGACTTCTCTATGGCTACACCTTC. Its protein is CASSQRSLTGLLYGYTF.

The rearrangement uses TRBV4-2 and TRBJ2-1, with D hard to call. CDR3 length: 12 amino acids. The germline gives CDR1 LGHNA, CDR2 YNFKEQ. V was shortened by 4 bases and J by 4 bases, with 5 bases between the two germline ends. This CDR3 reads CASSPTYNEQFF. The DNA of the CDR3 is TGTGCCAGCAGCCCCACGTACAATGAGCAGTTCTTC.

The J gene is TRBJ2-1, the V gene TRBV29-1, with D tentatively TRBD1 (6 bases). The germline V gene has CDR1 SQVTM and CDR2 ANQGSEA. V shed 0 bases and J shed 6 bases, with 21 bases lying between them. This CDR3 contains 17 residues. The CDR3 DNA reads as TGCAGCGTTGAAGATCAAGGGCGCAAGACAGGTTTCAATGAGCAGTTCTTC. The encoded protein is CSVEDQGRKTGFNEQFF.

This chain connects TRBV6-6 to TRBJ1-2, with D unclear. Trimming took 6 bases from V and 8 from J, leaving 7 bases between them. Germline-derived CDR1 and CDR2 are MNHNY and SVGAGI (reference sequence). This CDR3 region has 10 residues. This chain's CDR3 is CASRLEGYTF. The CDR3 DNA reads TGTGCCAGCAGACTAGAAGGCTACACCTTC.

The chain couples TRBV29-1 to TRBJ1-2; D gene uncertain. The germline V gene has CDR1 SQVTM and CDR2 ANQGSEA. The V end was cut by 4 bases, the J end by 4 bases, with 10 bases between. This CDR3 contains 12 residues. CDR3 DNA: TGCAGCGTTGGGGAGACCCTCTATGGCTACACCTTC. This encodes CSVGETLYGYTF.

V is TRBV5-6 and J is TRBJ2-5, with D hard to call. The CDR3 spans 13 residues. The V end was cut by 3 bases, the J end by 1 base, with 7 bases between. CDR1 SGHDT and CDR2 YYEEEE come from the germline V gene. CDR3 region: CASSWSSQETQYF. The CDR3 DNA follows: TGTGCCAGCAGCTGGTCGAGCCAAGAGACCCAGTACTTC. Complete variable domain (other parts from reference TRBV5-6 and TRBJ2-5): DAGVTQSPTHLIKTRGQQVTLRCSPKSGHDTVSWYQQALGQGPQFIFQYYEEEERQRGNFPDRFSGHQFPNYSSELNVNALLLGDSALYLCASSWSSQETQYFGPGTRLLVL.